What follows are 25 T cell receptor beta chains derived from one specimen sequenced in a study of T-cell memory formation after mild COVID-19. TCRdb passed the 5' RACE reads through MiXCR, listing each CDR3 protein once. The profile shows approximately 200,000 distinct CDR3 sequences, around 16% of them singletons. Sequencing was carried out using PBMCs or a T cell subset sorted from them (not recorded which). These receptors all stem from an adult woman who had mild COVID-19 (a few samples of this study predate the infection). Cell type and time point are not known.

The chain recombines TRBV7-2 with TRBJ1-4, with D possibly being TRBD1 (5 bases). The V gene lost 5 bases and the J gene lost 8 bases, with 18 bases spanning the gap. This CDR3 contains 15 residues. Germline V gene lookup returns CDR1 SGHTA and CDR2 FQGNSA. The CDR3 DNA sequence: TGTGCCAGCAGCCCCCGGGACTCGCCCTACGAAAAACTGTTTTTT. This gives the protein CASSPRDSPYEKLFF.

This clonotype was counted only a few times. The genes are TRBV4-2 and TRBJ2-5; 8 nucleotides agree with TRBD2. There are 16 residues in the CDR3. Germline CDR1 LGHNA, CDR2 YNFKEQ. With V trimmed by 6 bases and J by 1 base, 10 bases remained unmatched. The CDR3 is CASSPQGRGVQETQYF. The CDR3 DNA reads TGTGCCAGCAGTCCCCAGGGGCGGGGGGTCCAAGAGACCCAGTACTTC.

V is TRBV5-1 and J is TRBJ1-2; TRBD1 agrees at 9 bases. The CDR3 is 14 amino acids. Losses at the gene ends were 0 bases for V and 7 bases for J; bases not matched to a gene: 4. The germline CDR1 and CDR2 sequences are SGHRS and YFSETQ. CDR3 in amino acids: CASSLVTGGFGYTF. In DNA form, the CDR3 reads TGCGCCAGCAGCTTGGTGACAGGGGGGTTTGGCTACACCTTC.

V gene TRBV11-1 combines with J gene TRBJ2-3; the D is unclear. The V end was cut by 4 bases, the J end by 7 bases, with 18 bases between. The germline CDR1 and CDR2 sequences are SGHAT and FQDESV (reference sequence). CDR3 size: 15 residues. The chain's CDR3 is CASSSPGRKVNTQYF. DNA for the CDR3: TGTGCCAGCAGCTCCCCCGGGCGCAAGGTCAATACGCAGTATTTT.

The chain is built from TRBV5-1 and TRBJ2-2; D ambiguous. Per the germline V gene, CDR1 is SGHRS and CDR2 is YFSETQ. V was shortened by 4 bases and J by 2 bases, with 9 bases between the two germline ends. The CDR3 has 14 residues. Written as DNA, the CDR3 is TGCGCCAGCAGCGGACCGGGCAACACCGGGGAGCTGTTTTTT. This translates into CASSGPGNTGELFF.

CDR3 region: CASSLGRTRDYEQYF. The CDR3 DNA reads TGTGCCAGCAGTTTAGGGCGCACCCGGGACTACGAGCAGTACTTC. The rearrangement joins TRBV12-3 or TRBV12-4 to TRBJ2-7; the D gene is possibly TRBD2 (5 bases). This CDR3 region has 15 residues. V lost 1 base to trimming and J lost 3 bases, with 13 bases between them.

The V gene is TRBV20-1, the J gene TRBJ1-1; D not certain. Germline CDR1 and CDR2: DFQATT and SNEGSKA (reference sequence). Between the trimmed V and J ends, which lost 6 bases and 2 bases, there was a span of 7 bases. The CDR3 totals 11 residues. DNA of the CDR3: TGCAGTGCAGCCGAAAACACTGAAGCTTTCTTT. The encoded protein is CSAAENTEAFF.

The DNA of the CDR3 is TGCAGTGCTAGTGGACCCCTCAGGGGGAACACTGAAGCTTTCTTT. Translated, it gives CSASGPLRGNTEAFF. The rearrangement joins TRBV20-1 to TRBJ1-1; D perhaps matches TRBD1 (6 bases). The ends were cut back, 3 bases at V and 1 base at J, with 15 bases in the middle. The CDR3 has 15 amino acids. Germline loops: CDR1 DFQATT, CDR2 SNEGSKA (reference sequence).

This clonotype has more than one count but fewer than ten. The chain employs TRBV29-1 and TRBJ2-4; 14 bases line up with TRBD2. Germline V gene sequence: CDR1 SQVTM, CDR2 ANQGSEA. The CDR3 sequence is 17 residues long. The J segment lost 3 bases and the V segment lost 7 bases, leaving 11 bases of the junction unmatched. The CDR3 spells CSARTSGGPDRKNIQYF. In DNA form, the CDR3 reads TGCAGCGCCCGGACTAGCGGGGGGCCCGACCGCAAAAACATTCAGTACTTC.

This clonotype has only one observation. The chain joins TRBV27 to TRBJ1-5; D unresolved. Germline CDR1 is MNHEY and CDR2 is SMNVEV (reference sequence). The V end was cut by 2 bases, the J end by 5 bases, with 10 bases between. The CDR3 is 14 residues long. The CDR3 region is CASSLAADYQPQHF. The DNA of the CDR3 is TGTGCCAGCAGTTTAGCAGCAGATTATCAGCCCCAGCATTTT.

The V call is TRBV7-6, the J call TRBJ2-5; possibly TRBD1 or TRBD2 for D (5 bases each). The CDR3 is made up of 13 amino acids. The V and J ends lost 5 bases and 5 bases respectively, with 12 bases between them. CDR1 is SGHVS and CDR2 is FNYEAQ in the germline V gene. The CDR3 nucleotides are TGTGCCAGCAGCCAGGACTGGGGGGAGACCCAGTACTTC. Amino acids: CASSQDWGETQYF.

This clonotype was detected only a few times. V gene TRBV5-1 combines with J gene TRBJ2-2; 10 positions agree with TRBD1. Germline values: CDR1 SGHRS, CDR2 YFSETQ. CDR3 length: 16 residues. Trimming cost V 0 bases and J 6 bases; bases outside gene matches: 5. This CDR3 reads CASSLGQGAIAGELFF. In DNA, the CDR3 is TGCGCCAGCAGCTTGGGACAGGGGGCTATCGCCGGGGAGCTGTTTTTT.

This chain joins TRBV11-2 and TRBJ2-5; perhaps D is TRBD1 or TRBD2 (5 bases each). The length of the CDR3 is 18 residues. The germline V and J ends were trimmed by 4 bases and 3 bases, with 24 bases remaining between them. Germline lookup yields CDR1 SGHAT and CDR2 FQNNGV. The CDR3 DNA sequence: TGTGCCAGCAGCTCCAGGAGTCTCAGGGACCTCTCCGAAGAGACCCAGTACTTC. Its translation: CASSSRSLRDLSEETQYF.

This sequence joins TRBV7-2 and TRBJ2-4, with 7 bases fitting TRBD2. V gave up 1 base and J gave up 9 bases; unmatched junction bases: 3. The germline CDR1 and CDR2 sequences are SGHTA and FQGNSA. The CDR3 has 13 residues. CDR3 coding DNA: TGTGCCAGCAGCTTAGGAGGACTAGGCATTCAGTACTTC. It yields the protein CASSLGGLGIQYF.

This clonotype has a handful of counts. The J gene is TRBJ2-1, the V gene TRBV10-3, with TRBD2 as a possible D gene (5 bases). V was cut by 0 bases and J by 3 bases, with 9 bases left in between. The CDR3 is made up of 15 amino acids. Germline V gene lookup returns CDR1 ENHRY and CDR2 SYGVKD. The chain's CDR3 is CAISESTGSYNEQFF. CDR3 coding DNA: TGTGCCATCAGTGAGTCTACGGGAAGCTACAATGAGCAGTTCTTC.

This chain uses TRBV20-1 with TRBJ2-7, with 8 bases that match TRBD1. Germline trimming cut 7 bases from V and 5 bases from J; bases unmatched to any gene: 7. This CDR3 comprises 12 residues. Germline CDR1 is DFQATT and CDR2 is SNEGSKA (reference sequence). DNA of the CDR3: TGCAGTGGTACAGGGGGTAGCCACGAGCAGTACTTC. Amino acids: CSGTGGSHEQYF.

This clonotype was detected a few times. The rearrangement links TRBV12-3 or TRBV12-4 to TRBJ1-1; 9 bases map to TRBD1. The ends lost 6 bases at V and 5 bases at J; junction bases unmatched: 7. This CDR3 spans 14 amino acids. As DNA, the CDR3 is TGTGCCAGCAGCCCAACAGGGGGCGGGACTGAAGCTTTCTTT. Protein product: CASSPTGGGTEAFF.

V usage is TRBV4-2 and J usage is TRBJ1-2; 9 bases match TRBD1. The CDR3 is made up of 14 amino acids. After removal of 4 bases from V and 6 bases from J, the junction contained 6 bases not matched to a gene. Per germline, CDR1 LGHNA and CDR2 YNFKEQ. CDR3 in amino acids: CASSRGQGWDGYTF. CDR3 in DNA: TGTGCCAGCAGCCGAGGACAGGGGTGGGATGGCTACACCTTC.

V and J are TRBV7-3 and TRBJ2-3; D remains ambiguous. The CDR3 extends over 13 amino acids. Germline V gives CDR1 SGHTA, CDR2 FQGTGA. With 5 bases removed from V and 5 bases from J, the gap between germline ends came to 11 bases. The CDR3, as DNA: TGTGCCAGCAGCGACGGCGGTGGAGATACGCAGTATTTT. It specifies CASSDGGGDTQYF.

This chain joins TRBV6-6 and TRBJ1-2; 7 bases align to TRBD1. The germline V gene has CDR1 MNHNY and CDR2 SVGAGI (reference sequence). The CDR3 consists of 15 residues. The J segment lost 4 bases and the V segment lost 6 bases, leaving 11 bases of the junction unmatched. CDR3: CASRVGQPGGYGYTF. CDR3 DNA: TGTGCCAGCAGGGTGGGACAGCCGGGCGGCTATGGCTACACCTTC.

This chain connects TRBV18 to TRBJ2-7; D possibly corresponds to TRBD2 (5 bases). Deletions cut 2 bases from V and 3 bases from J, with 14 bases between. The CDR3 has 15 residues. The V gene's germline CDR1 is KGHSH and CDR2 LQKENI. The CDR3 coding sequence is TGTGCCAGCTCACCAACGGGCGGGCGCTACTACGAGCAGTACTTC. This encodes CASSPTGGRYYEQYF.

This chain links TRBV7-2 with TRBJ1-4, with a tentative D call TRBD1 (6 bases). Germline V CDR1 and CDR2: SGHTA, FQGNSA. The CDR3 length is 16 residues. V shed 0 bases and J shed 4 bases, with 12 bases lying between them. The CDR3 spells CASSLAPGQFNEKLFF. The CDR3 DNA reads as TGTGCCAGCAGCTTAGCCCCAGGACAGTTTAATGAAAAACTGTTTTTT.

The CDR3 region has the DNA TGCGCCAGCAGCGTATCACAGGGGGAAGCTGGCTACACCTTC. This gives the protein CASSVSQGEAGYTF. The chain carries TRBV5-1 and TRBJ1-2; 8 positions agree with TRBD1. The junction had 9 bases not matched to a gene; V was cut back by 4 bases and J by 7 bases. Germline V gene data show CDR1 as SGHRS and CDR2 as YFSETQ. There are 14 residues in the CDR3.

This clonotype was counted only a few times. This chain links TRBV2 with TRBJ1-1; perhaps TRBD1 as D (5 bases). This CDR3 spans 13 amino acids. Per the germline V gene, CDR1 is SNHLY and CDR2 is FYNNEI. Trimming left V 4 bases short and J 4 bases short, with 10 bases between. DNA of the CDR3: TGTGCCAGCAGTGGGGGCCCCGCCACTGAAGCTTTCTTT. Its translation is CASSGGPATEAFF.

The chain recombines TRBV18 with TRBJ2-3, with TRBD1 identical over 8 bases. V was pared by 6 bases and J by 4 bases, with 9 bases of the junction left unmatched. CDR3 length: 15 amino acids. Germline V gives CDR1 KGHSH, CDR2 LQKENI. CDR3 region: CASSPLDRGPDTQYF. The CDR3 region has the DNA TGTGCCAGCTCTCCGCTTGACAGGGGACCAGATACGCAGTATTTT.